This TCR beta chain was retrieved from a study of response to subunit inactivated influenza vaccine. From germline, CDR1 is SEHNR and CDR2 FQNEAQ (reference sequence). The CDR3 runs to 11 residues. The V gene lost 8 bases and the J gene lost 6 bases, with 8 bases spanning the gap. The table lists this clonotype with a few counts. No antigen is known for it. TCRdb re-analysed the RT-PCR reads in MiXCR, keeping a single row per CDR3 protein. The sample has about 520,000 distinct CDR3 sequences, around 25% seen once; the top ten hold 1.9%. Whole-study results and caveats: T cells newly recruited by each seasonal influenza vaccination are few, the authors suggested.

The specimen comprised CD4+ T cells sorted from PBMCs, sampled roughly 5 days after vaccination. This clonotype originated in a man between 45 and 60 years old who received an inactivated influenza vaccine. The chain has TRBV7-9 and TRBJ1-3, with D hard to call. CDR3 coding DNA: TGTGCCAGCTCTCGGGAAAACACCATATATTTT. Its protein is CASSRENTIYF.